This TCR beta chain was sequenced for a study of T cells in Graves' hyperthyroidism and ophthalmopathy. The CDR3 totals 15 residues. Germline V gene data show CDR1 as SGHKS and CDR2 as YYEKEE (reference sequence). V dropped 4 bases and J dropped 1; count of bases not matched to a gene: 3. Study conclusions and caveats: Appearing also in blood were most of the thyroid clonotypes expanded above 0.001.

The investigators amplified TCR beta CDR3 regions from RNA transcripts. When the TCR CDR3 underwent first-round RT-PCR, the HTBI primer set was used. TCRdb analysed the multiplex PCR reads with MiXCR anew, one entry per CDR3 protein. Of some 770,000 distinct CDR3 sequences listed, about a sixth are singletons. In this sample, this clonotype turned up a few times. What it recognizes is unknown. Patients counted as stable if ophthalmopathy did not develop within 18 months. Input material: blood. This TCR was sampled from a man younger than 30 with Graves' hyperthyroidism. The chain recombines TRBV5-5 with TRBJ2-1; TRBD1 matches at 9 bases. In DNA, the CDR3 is TGTGCCAGCAGCCGACAGGGGGTGTCCTACAATGAGCAGTTCTTC. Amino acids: CASSRQGVSYNEQFF.